These 32 T cell receptor beta chains were sequenced from one sample in a study of blood T cells in healthy people across ages. A second PCR, run for about 6 to 11 cycles, used a sample-barcoded 5' primer plus a J-beta primer mix. Each CDR3 protein gets one entry after TCRdb re-called the 5' RACE reads with MiXCR. This table has some 1.5 million distinct CDR3 sequences, roughly 28% appearing once. The sequencing input was blood. These receptors were taken from a woman in her twenties or thirties in good health.

In DNA, the CDR3 is TGTGCCAGCAGCGCGGTAGGAGTCTCGAACATTCAGTACTTC. Protein sequence: CASSAVGVSNIQYF. This chain joins TRBV7-9 and TRBJ2-4; no clear D gene. Deletions cut 5 bases from V and 7 bases from J, with 15 bases between. CDR3 length equals 14 residues. Germline CDR1 and CDR2: SEHNR and FQNEAQ (reference sequence).

This clonotype was seen a handful of times. V usage is TRBV7-9 and J usage is TRBJ2-3, with D uncertain. The CDR3 totals 13 residues. The ends were cut back, 1 base at V and 7 bases at J, with 9 bases in the middle. The germline gives CDR1 SEHNR, CDR2 FQNEAQ (reference sequence). The CDR3 bases are TGTGCCAGCAGCTTAGAAGTGGGCAATACGCAGTATTTT. Residues: CASSLEVGNTQYF.

This clonotype was seen once. The chain carries TRBV20-1 and TRBJ2-2, with D possibly being TRBD2 (6 bases). Germline V gene lookup returns CDR1 DFQATT and CDR2 SNEGSKA (reference sequence). V was clipped by 1 base and J by 5 bases, with 14 bases between them. This CDR3 spans 15 amino acids. The CDR3 loop reads CSARAGGDFTGELFF. CDR3 sequence (DNA): TGCAGTGCTAGAGCTGGCGGGGACTTTACCGGGGAGCTGTTTTTT.

The chain has TRBV27 and TRBJ2-7, with 10 nucleotides matching TRBD1. The CDR3 has 14 amino acids. Germline trimming cut 6 bases from V and 2 bases from J; bases unmatched to any gene: 4. Germline CDR1 and CDR2: MNHEY and SMNVEV (reference sequence). As DNA, the CDR3 is TGTGCCAGCAGGAGACAGGGGGCGGCCTACGAGCAGTACTTC. Translating gives CASRRQGAAYEQYF.

V is TRBV12-3 or TRBV12-4 and J is TRBJ2-3; no firm D call. This CDR3 comprises 14 residues. V was clipped by 5 bases and J by 5 bases, with 14 bases between them. The CDR3 spells CASSPGRPQDTQYF. The CDR3 bases are TGTGCCAGCAGTCCTGGTCGCCCCCAAGATACGCAGTATTTT.

The V and J genes are TRBV28 and TRBJ2-3; a possible D gene is TRBD2 (5 bases). V lost 1 base and J lost 2, with 13 bases in between. The CDR3 is 16 amino acids. The germline CDR1 and CDR2 sequences are MDHEN and SYDVKM. This chain's CDR3 is CASSLSWQEATDTQYF. In DNA, the CDR3 is TGTGCCAGCAGTTTATCGTGGCAGGAGGCCACAGATACGCAGTATTTT.

This clonotype was counted only a few times. This sequence joins TRBV27 and TRBJ2-2, with 10 bases matching TRBD2. Germline V gives CDR1 MNHEY, CDR2 SMNVEV (reference sequence). The CDR3 consists of 15 residues. With 6 bases clipped from V and 7 bases from J, the junction kept 8 bases outside the gene matches. For the CDR3, the DNA is TGTGCCAGCAGACTCAGCGGGGGGGCCCACGGGGAGCTGTTTTTT. Translated, it gives CASRLSGGAHGELFF.

This clonotype was counted ten times or more. The chain uses TRBV9 and TRBJ2-7, with D uncertain. Germline-derived CDR1 and CDR2 are SGDLS and YYNGEE. V shed 4 bases and J shed 2 bases, with 13 bases lying between them. CDR3 length: 14 residues. This CDR3 is CASSPPELPYEQYF. DNA for the CDR3: TGTGCCAGCAGCCCCCCGGAGCTTCCCTACGAGCAGTACTTC.

The chain links TRBV4-1 to TRBJ1-1, with 7 nucleotides matching TRBD1. V lost 2 bases and J lost 0; bases outside the gene matches: 6. The CDR3 runs 16 residues. Germline-derived CDR1 and CDR2 are MGHRA and YSYEKL. CDR3 residues: CASSQLTGPMNTEAFF. CDR3 bases: TGCGCCAGCAGCCAACTGACAGGGCCCATGAACACTGAAGCTTTCTTT.

The CDR3 region is CASSRTEYTEAFF. CDR3 coding DNA: TGTGCCAGCAGTCGGACAGAATACACTGAAGCTTTCTTT. The genes are TRBV6-1 and TRBJ1-1; weak D call: TRBD1 (6 bases). Germline values: CDR1 MNHNS, CDR2 SASEGT. This CDR3 is built from 13 residues. Trimming cost V 5 bases and J 3 bases, with 10 bases left between them.

This chain links TRBV27 with TRBJ2-4; the D is unclear. The germline V and J ends were trimmed by 6 bases and 0 bases, with 15 bases remaining between them. The CDR3 loop spans 16 amino acids. Germline V gene sequence: CDR1 MNHEY, CDR2 SMNVEV (reference sequence). The CDR3 DNA reads as TGTGCCAGCAGCCCCCTTGGGGAAATAGCCAAAAACATTCAGTACTTC. This codes for CASSPLGEIAKNIQYF.

This clonotype came up many times. This rearrangement joins TRBV6-6 to TRBJ2-7; 10 nucleotides align to TRBD2. The V and J ends lost 4 bases and 8 bases, in that order; junction bases with no gene match: 14. Germline V CDR1 and CDR2: MNHNY, SVGAGI (reference sequence). The CDR3 runs to 16 residues. This chain's CDR3 is CASSFGPGTSDRQQYF. CDR3 sequence (DNA): TGTGCCAGCAGTTTTGGCCCCGGGACTAGCGACCGACAGCAGTACTTC.

The rearrangement uses TRBV6-5 and TRBJ2-7; 7 nucleotides agree with TRBD1. This CDR3 is 15 amino acids long. Germline assignment: CDR1 MNHEY and CDR2 SVGAGI. V dropped 8 bases and J dropped 2; count of bases not matched to a gene: 12. The DNA for the CDR3 is TGTGCCAGCGCCGGCCCGACAGGGATCACCTACGAGCAGTACTTC. This sequence encodes CASAGPTGITYEQYF.

The chain employs TRBV6-5 and TRBJ2-3; TRBD1 is a possible D gene (5 bases). CDR3 length: 17 residues. Germline lookup yields CDR1 MNHEY and CDR2 SVGAGI. V lost 0 bases, J lost 1 base, and 14 bases lay in between. CDR3 nucleotide sequence: TGTGCCAGCAGTTACTCAGGTCAGGGTTGGGGCACAGATACGCAGTATTTT. This codes for CASSYSGQGWGTDTQYF.

This chain links TRBV5-1 with TRBJ1-1, with D possibly TRBD1 on 5 matching bases. The length of the CDR3 is 12 residues. V was shortened by 6 bases and J by 4 bases, with 10 bases between the two germline ends. The germline V gene has CDR1 SGHRS and CDR2 YFSETQ. The CDR3 DNA reads TGCGCCAGCAATGGGGGGGGCACTGAAGCTTTCTTT. Protein sequence: CASNGGGTEAFF.

This clonotype has ten or more counts. The gene calls are TRBV5-1 and TRBJ2-1; no definite D call. CDR3 length equals 11 residues. Germline V lookup: CDR1 SGHRS, CDR2 YFSETQ. V was shortened by 0 bases and J by 9 bases, with 4 bases between the two germline ends. The CDR3 DNA is TGCGCCAGCAGCTTGGCGGGTGAGCAGTTCTTC. This encodes CASSLAGEQFF. Using reference TRBV5-1 and TRBJ2-1 for the parts outside the CDR3, the full variable domain is KAGVTQTPRYLIKTRGQQVTLSCSPISGHRSVSWYQQTPGQGLQFLFEYFSETQRNKGNFPGRFSGRQFSNSRSEMNVSTLELGDSALYLCASSLAGEQFFGPGTRLTVL.

This clonotype was observed many times. The chain carries TRBV5-1 and TRBJ2-7; 7 positions match TRBD1. V gave up 3 bases and J gave up 3 bases; unmatched junction bases: 9. The germline gives CDR1 SGHRS, CDR2 YFSETQ. The CDR3 consists of 15 residues. Written as DNA, the CDR3 is TGCGCCAGCAGCTCCCGTTCGGGACAGAACTACGAGCAGTACTTC. Protein product: CASSSRSGQNYEQYF. The variable domain in full, completed from reference TRBV5-1 and TRBJ2-7, reads KAGVTQTPRYLIKTRGQQVTLSCSPISGHRSVSWYQQTPGQGLQFLFEYFSETQRNKGNFPGRFSGRQFSNSRSEMNVSTLELGDSALYLCASSSRSGQNYEQYFGPGTRLTVT.

This sequence joins TRBV20-1 and TRBJ2-5; tentative D call: TRBD2 (5 bases). Germline V gene lookup returns CDR1 DFQATT and CDR2 SNEGSKA (reference sequence). The V gene lost 4 bases and the J gene lost 2 bases, with 8 bases spanning the gap. There are 12 residues in the CDR3. As DNA, the CDR3 is TGCAGTGCTAACGAGCGGCAAGAGACCCAGTACTTC. Translated, it gives CSANERQETQYF.

Details on this clonotype: A much larger clone lies one base from this, so it may be a read error. V usage is TRBV27 and J usage is TRBJ2-1; 7 bases agree with TRBD2. Unmatched junction bases numbered 9, after V lost 5 bases and J lost 8 bases. The CDR3 has 14 residues. CDR1 and CDR2 (germline): MNHEY, SMNVEV (reference sequence). CDR3 nucleotide sequence: TGTGCCAGCAGTGCCCGCGGCGGGGGACATGAGCAGTTCTTC. It specifies CASSARGGGHEQFF.

The chain recombines TRBV5-1 with TRBJ2-7; TRBD2 matches 15 bases. CDR1 is SGHRS and CDR2 is YFSETQ in the germline V gene. The V gene end was trimmed by 6 bases and the J gene end by 2 bases; junction bases not matched to a gene: 3. The length of the CDR3 is 15 residues. CDR3: CASTGLAGGPYEQYF. CDR3 sequence (DNA): TGCGCCAGCACAGGACTAGCGGGAGGGCCCTACGAGCAGTACTTC.

About this clonotype itself: One end of the junction does not line up with germline, which may come from a read error. This chain joins TRBV7-2 and TRBJ1-2, with D possibly matching TRBD1 (6 bases). The CDR3 is 14 residues long. Per the germline V gene, CDR1 is SGHTA and CDR2 is FQGNSA. The CDR3 region is CANSLARDTYGYTF. In DNA, the CDR3 is TGTGCCAACAGCTTAGCTCGGGACACCTATGGCTACACCTTC.

In nucleotides, the CDR3 is TGTGCCAGCCAGTTAGAATATCGGAACACTGAAGCTTTCTTT. It translates to CASQLEYRNTEAFF. This rearrangement joins TRBV18 to TRBJ1-1; D gene unclear. Germline CDR1 reads KGHSH; CDR2 reads LQKENI. The CDR3 covers 14 residues. Trimming took off 8 bases at V and 1 base at J, with 14 bases between the two ends.

This clonotype was found many times. The genes are TRBV3-1 and TRBJ2-5; 10 bases are shared with TRBD1. The V segment lost 0 bases and the J segment 5 bases; nucleotides outside the gene matches: 6. The CDR3 runs to 16 residues. The V gene's germline CDR1 is LGHDT and CDR2 YNNKEL (reference sequence). DNA of the CDR3: TGTGCCAGCAGCCAAGAGACAGGGGGCAAGAGGGAGACCCAGTACTTC. Its translation: CASSQETGGKRETQYF.

The table lists this clonotype with a few counts. The rearrangement joins TRBV7-9 to TRBJ2-7; TRBD2 matches at 7 bases. After removal of 2 bases from V and 11 bases from J, the junction contained 9 bases not matched to a gene. This CDR3 region has 13 residues. CDR1 is SEHNR, CDR2 FQNEAQ, per germline (reference sequence). CDR3 bases: TGTGCCAGCAGCTTATTTGGGAGGGATTGGGAGTACTTC. Protein product: CASSLFGRDWEYF.

This clonotype was detected a few times. This rearrangement joins TRBV4-1 to TRBJ1-2; D unresolved. The CDR3 covers 13 residues. Germline V gene data show CDR1 as MGHRA and CDR2 as YSYEKL. Trimming left V 0 bases short and J 8 bases short, with 10 bases between. CDR3 bases: TGCGCCAGCAGCCAAGACAGGTTTATCGGCTACACCTTC. Encoded protein: CASSQDRFIGYTF.

This rearrangement joins TRBV10-3 to TRBJ2-1; 9 bases agree with TRBD1. V gave up 5 bases and J gave up 6 bases; unmatched junction bases: 8. The V gene's germline CDR1 is ENHRY and CDR2 SYGVKD. The CDR3 contains 15 residues. The CDR3 spells CAISQGTGTPNEQFF. For the CDR3, the DNA is TGTGCCATCAGTCAAGGGACAGGGACCCCCAATGAGCAGTTCTTC.

This clonotype has only a few counts. The rearrangement joins TRBV25-1 to TRBJ2-7; D is uncertain. CDR3 size: 16 residues. The germline V gene encodes CDR1 MGHDK and CDR2 SYGVNS. V lost 3 bases and J lost 6, with 21 bases in between. CDR3 in DNA: TGTGCCAGCAGTGACCTAGGACCGCCCGACCCTTCCGAGCAGTACTTC. Translating gives CASSDLGPPDPSEQYF.

This clonotype occurred a few times. This chain joins TRBV7-9 and TRBJ2-3; no definite D call. The V end lost 5 bases, the J end lost 5 bases, and 20 bases lay between the germline ends. This CDR3 region has 16 residues. CDR1 and CDR2 from the germline V gene are SEHNR and FQNEAQ (reference sequence). The CDR3 DNA sequence: TGTGCCAGCAGCCGGGCGTCCAGCCCTTTGGGAGATACGCAGTATTTT. This gives the protein CASSRASSPLGDTQYF. The complete variable domain, with remaining parts taken from reference TRBV7-9 and TRBJ2-3, reads DTGVSQNPRHKITKRGQNVTFRCDPISEHNRLYWYRQTLGQGPEFLTYFQNEAQLEKSRLLSDRFSAERPKGSFSTLEIQRTEQGDSAMYLCASSRASSPLGDTQYFGPGTRLTVL.

The chain is built from TRBV24-1 and TRBJ2-1; a weak D match, TRBD2 (6 bases). CDR1 is KGHDR and CDR2 is SFDVKD in the germline V gene. V was pared by 4 bases and J by 9 bases, with 18 bases between. CDR3 size: 15 residues. Here the CDR3 DNA reads TGTGCCACCAGTGAGTCTAGACTAGGGGCACGTGAGCAGTTCTTC. Translating gives CATSESRLGAREQFF.

This clonotype has just one count. The gene calls are TRBV20-1 and TRBJ1-2; D gene uncertain. Germline assignment: CDR1 DFQATT and CDR2 SNEGSKA (reference sequence). This CDR3 has 14 residues. The V end lost 1 base, the J end lost 7 bases, and 16 bases lay between the germline ends. The DNA of the CDR3 is TGCAGTGCTAGAGCGCGGGAGGGCGTAGGTGGCTACACCTTC. Its protein product is CSARAREGVGGYTF.

As regards this clonotype: It may be a read error: a sequence one base away is much more abundant. The chain carries TRBV7-2 and TRBJ2-7; D perhaps matches TRBD1 (6 bases). The CDR3 has 12 residues. CDR1 is SGHTA and CDR2 is FQGNSA in the germline V gene. The CDR3 loop reads CANSPHDREQYF. CDR3 bases: TGTGCCAACAGCCCCCATGACAGGGAGCAGTACTTC.

V gene TRBV6-5 combines with J gene TRBJ2-4, with unresolved D. Germline V CDR1 and CDR2: MNHEY, SVGAGI. V dropped 5 bases and J dropped 1 base, with 9 bases sitting between them. This CDR3 is built from 14 residues. The DNA for the CDR3 is TGTGCCAGCAGTCTAGAGGACGCCAAAAACATTCAGTACTTC. As protein: CASSLEDAKNIQYF.